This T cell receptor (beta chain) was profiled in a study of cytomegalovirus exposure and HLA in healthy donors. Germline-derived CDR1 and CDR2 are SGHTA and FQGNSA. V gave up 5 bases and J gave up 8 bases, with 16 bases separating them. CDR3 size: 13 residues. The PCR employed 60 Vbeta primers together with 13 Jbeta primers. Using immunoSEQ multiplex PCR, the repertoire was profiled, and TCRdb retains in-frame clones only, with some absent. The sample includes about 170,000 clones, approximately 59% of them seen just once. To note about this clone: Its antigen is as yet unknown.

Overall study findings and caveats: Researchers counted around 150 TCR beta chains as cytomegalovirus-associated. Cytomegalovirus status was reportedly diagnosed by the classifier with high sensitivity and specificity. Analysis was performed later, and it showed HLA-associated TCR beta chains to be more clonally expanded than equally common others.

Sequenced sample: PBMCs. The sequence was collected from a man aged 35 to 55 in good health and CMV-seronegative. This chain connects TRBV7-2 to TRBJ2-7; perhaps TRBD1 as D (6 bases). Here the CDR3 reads CASSRRDTRKQYF. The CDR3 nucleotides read TGTGCCAGCAGCCGCCGGGACACCCGAAAGCAGTACTTC.